Shown below are 8 T cell receptor beta chains from a single sample sequenced in a study of beta chain features in type 1 diabetes. The study reverse transcribed the entire isolated RNA, so it sequenced expressed TCRB transcripts. Sequencing used immunoSEQ multiplex PCR; TCRdb keeps in-frame clones, though not all of them. This table has 60,000 to 75,000 clones, approximately 59% appearing once. Sequencing input: Tregs from blood. The receptors stem from a woman between 18 and 30 years old in good health.

In this sample, this clone turned up a few times. The chain is built from TRBV19 and TRBJ1-1; 10 positions match TRBD1. Germline lookup yields CDR1 LNHDA and CDR2 SQIVND (reference sequence). There are 14 residues in the CDR3. V dropped 4 bases and J dropped 4; count of bases not matched to a gene: 3. The CDR3 DNA reads TGTGCCAGTAGTACATGGACAGGGGGCACTGAAGCTTTCTTT. This translates into CASSTWTGGTEAFF.

This sequence joins TRBV5-1 and TRBJ2-1; D might be TRBD2 (6 bases). CDR3 size: 17 residues. CDR1 and CDR2 from the germline V gene are SGHRS and YFSETQ. Trimming removed 0 bases from V and 0 bases from J, with 13 bases in between. The CDR3 sequence is CASSLGPGLSSYNEQFF. The CDR3 bases are TGCGCCAGCAGCTTGGGGCCGGGACTGAGCTCCTACAATGAGCAGTTCTTC.

The table lists this clone with a few counts. This rearrangement joins TRBV7-9 to TRBJ2-1, with TRBD2 matching over 9 bases. Trimming removed 10 bases from V and 5 bases from J; junction bases left unmatched: 6. Germline V gene data show CDR1 as SEHNR and CDR2 as FQNEAQ (reference sequence). This CDR3 is 13 amino acids long. DNA for the CDR3: TGTGCCACAAGGAGCGGGGGGAACAATGAGCAGTTCTTC. It translates to CATRSGGNNEQFF.

Concerning this clone itself: This sample includes further DNA sequences coding for the same CDR3. This chain uses TRBV2 with TRBJ2-3; a possible D gene is TRBD1 (6 bases). The CDR3 contains 14 residues. Trimming removed 6 bases at V and 1 base at J, with 11 bases between. The germline V gene encodes CDR1 SNHLY and CDR2 FYNNEI. This CDR3 reads CASRKTGGTDTQYF. In DNA form, the CDR3 reads TGTGCCAGCAGAAAGACAGGTGGCACAGATACGCAGTATTTT.

The V call is TRBV6-6, the J call TRBJ1-1; the D is unclear. CDR1 is MNHNY, CDR2 SVGAGI, per germline (reference sequence). The germline V and J ends were trimmed by 4 bases and 0 bases, with 6 bases remaining between them. The CDR3 extends over 13 amino acids. CDR3 sequence (DNA): TGTGCCAGCAGTTCTTTTCTGAACACTGAAGCTTTCTTT. As protein: CASSSFLNTEAFF.

This clone was counted a few times. The chain employs TRBV7-9 and TRBJ2-6; TRBD1 matches 8 bases. Per the germline V gene, CDR1 is SEHNR and CDR2 is FQNEAQ (reference sequence). V lost 4 bases and J lost 5; bases outside the gene matches: 4. The CDR3 is 15 residues long. The CDR3 nucleotides read TGTGCCAGCAGCTCGGACAGGGTTTGGGCCAACGTCCTGACTTTC. It translates to CASSSDRVWANVLTF.

The chain carries TRBV5-1 and TRBJ2-7, with 12 bases that match TRBD2. V lost 0 bases and J lost 5; bases outside the gene matches: 0. Germline values: CDR1 SGHRS, CDR2 YFSETQ. This CDR3 has 14 residues. The CDR3 nucleotides are TGCGCCAGCAGCTTGGGACTAGCGGGGGACGAGCAGTACTTC. Protein: CASSLGLAGDEQYF.

This chain connects TRBV25-1 to TRBJ1-2; 8 nucleotides line up with TRBD1. The germline gives CDR1 MGHDK, CDR2 SYGVNS. The V gene end was trimmed by 6 bases and the J gene end by 4 bases; junction bases not matched to a gene: 7. The CDR3 extends over 14 amino acids. The CDR3 protein is CASSPTGALYGYTF. Written as DNA, the CDR3 is TGTGCCAGCAGCCCGACAGGGGCTCTCTATGGCTACACCTTC.